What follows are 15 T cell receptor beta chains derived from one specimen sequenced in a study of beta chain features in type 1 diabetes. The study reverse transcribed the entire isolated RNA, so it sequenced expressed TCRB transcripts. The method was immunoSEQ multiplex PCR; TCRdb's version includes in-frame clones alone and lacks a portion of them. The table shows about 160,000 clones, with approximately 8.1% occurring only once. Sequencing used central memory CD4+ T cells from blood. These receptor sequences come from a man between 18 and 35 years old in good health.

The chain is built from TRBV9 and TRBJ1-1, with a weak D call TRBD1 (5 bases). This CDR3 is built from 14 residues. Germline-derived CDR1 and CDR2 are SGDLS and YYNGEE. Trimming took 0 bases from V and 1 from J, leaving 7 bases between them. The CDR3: CASSVGQGNTEAFF. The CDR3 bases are TGTGCCAGCAGCGTAGGGCAGGGGAACACTGAAGCTTTCTTT.

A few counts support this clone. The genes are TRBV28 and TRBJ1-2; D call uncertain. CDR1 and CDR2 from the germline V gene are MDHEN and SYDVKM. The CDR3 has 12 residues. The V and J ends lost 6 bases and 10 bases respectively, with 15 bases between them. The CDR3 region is CASSLKKSFYTF. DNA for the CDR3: TGTGCCAGCAGCCTAAAAAAGTCTTTCTACACCTTC.

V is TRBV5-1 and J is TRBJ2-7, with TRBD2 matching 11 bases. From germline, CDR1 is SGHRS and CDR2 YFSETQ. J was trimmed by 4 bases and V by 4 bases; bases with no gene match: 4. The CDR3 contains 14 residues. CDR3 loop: CASSAGTSGYEQYF. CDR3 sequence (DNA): TGCGCCAGCAGCGCCGGGACTAGCGGTTACGAGCAGTACTTC.

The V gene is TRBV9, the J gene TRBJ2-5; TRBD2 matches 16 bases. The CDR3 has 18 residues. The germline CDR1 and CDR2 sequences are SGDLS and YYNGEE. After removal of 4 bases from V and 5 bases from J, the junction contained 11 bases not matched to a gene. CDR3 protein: CASSQGTSGGAGTETQYF. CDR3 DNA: TGTGCCAGCAGCCAGGGGACTAGCGGGGGGGCGGGGACCGAGACCCAGTACTTC.

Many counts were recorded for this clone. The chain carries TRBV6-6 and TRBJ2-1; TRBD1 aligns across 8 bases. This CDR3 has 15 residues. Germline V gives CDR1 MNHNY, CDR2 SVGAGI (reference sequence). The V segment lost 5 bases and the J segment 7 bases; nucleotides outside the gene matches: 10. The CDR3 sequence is CASSGTGTGVNEQFF. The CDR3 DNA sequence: TGTGCCAGCAGTGGAACCGGGACAGGAGTGAATGAGCAGTTCTTC.

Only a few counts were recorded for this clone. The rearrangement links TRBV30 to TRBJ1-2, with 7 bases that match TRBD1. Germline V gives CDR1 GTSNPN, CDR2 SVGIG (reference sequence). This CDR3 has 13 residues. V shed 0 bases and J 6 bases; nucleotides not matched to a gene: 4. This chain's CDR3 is CAWSVTGDNGYTF. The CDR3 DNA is TGTGCCTGGAGTGTCACAGGGGATAATGGCTACACCTTC.

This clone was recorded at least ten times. This CDR3 reads CASSAGTSYEQYF. The CDR3 region has the DNA TGTGCCAGCTCAGCCGGGACTAGCTACGAGCAGTACTTC. The rearrangement joins TRBV18 to TRBJ2-7; 8 positions agree with TRBD2. CDR1 and CDR2 (germline): KGHSH, LQKENI. Trimming removed 5 bases from V and 3 bases from J; junction bases left unmatched: 3. The CDR3 runs 13 residues.

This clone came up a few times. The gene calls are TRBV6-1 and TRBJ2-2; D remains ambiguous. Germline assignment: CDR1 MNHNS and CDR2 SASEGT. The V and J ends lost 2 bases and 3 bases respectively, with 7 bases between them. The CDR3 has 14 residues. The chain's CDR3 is CASSESLYTGELFF. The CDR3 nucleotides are TGTGCCAGCAGTGAATCCCTTTACACCGGGGAGCTGTTTTTT.

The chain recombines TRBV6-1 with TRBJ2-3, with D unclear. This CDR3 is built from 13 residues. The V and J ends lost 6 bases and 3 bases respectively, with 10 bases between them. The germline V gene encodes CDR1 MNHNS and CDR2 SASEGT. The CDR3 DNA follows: TGTGCCAGCAGGGTAATCGGGACAGATACGCAGTATTTT. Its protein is CASRVIGTDTQYF.

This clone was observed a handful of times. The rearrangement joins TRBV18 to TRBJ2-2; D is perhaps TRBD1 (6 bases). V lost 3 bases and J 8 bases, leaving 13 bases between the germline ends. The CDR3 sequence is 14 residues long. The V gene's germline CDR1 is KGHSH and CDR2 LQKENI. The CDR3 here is CASSPGQSRGELFF. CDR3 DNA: TGTGCCAGCTCACCCGGACAGAGTCGAGGGGAGCTGTTTTTT.

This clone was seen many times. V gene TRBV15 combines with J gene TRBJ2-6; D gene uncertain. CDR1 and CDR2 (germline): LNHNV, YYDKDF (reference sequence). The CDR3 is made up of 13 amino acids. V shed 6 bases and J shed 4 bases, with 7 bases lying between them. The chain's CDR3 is CATSAYGANVLTF. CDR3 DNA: TGTGCCACCAGTGCGTACGGGGCCAACGTCCTGACTTTC.

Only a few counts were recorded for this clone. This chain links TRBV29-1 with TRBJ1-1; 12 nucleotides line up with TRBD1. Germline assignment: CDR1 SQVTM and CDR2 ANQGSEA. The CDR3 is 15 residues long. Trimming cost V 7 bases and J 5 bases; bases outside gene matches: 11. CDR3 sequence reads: CSAKGQGAGRTEAFF. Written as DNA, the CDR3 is TGCAGCGCCAAGGGACAGGGGGCGGGTAGGACTGAAGCTTTCTTT.

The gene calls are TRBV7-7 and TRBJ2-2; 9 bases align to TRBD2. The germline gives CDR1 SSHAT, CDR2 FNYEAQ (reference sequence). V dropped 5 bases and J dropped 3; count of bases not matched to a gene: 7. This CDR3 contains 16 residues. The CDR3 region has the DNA TGTGCCAGCAGCCTGCTAGCGGGGTCCGACACCGGGGAGCTGTTTTTT. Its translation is CASSLLAGSDTGELFF.

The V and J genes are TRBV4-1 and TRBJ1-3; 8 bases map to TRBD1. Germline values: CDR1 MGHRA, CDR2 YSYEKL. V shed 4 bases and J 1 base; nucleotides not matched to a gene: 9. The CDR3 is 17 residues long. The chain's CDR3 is CASSLWTGSRSGNTIYF. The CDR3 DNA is TGCGCCAGCAGCCTCTGGACAGGGAGCAGGTCTGGAAACACCATATATTTT.

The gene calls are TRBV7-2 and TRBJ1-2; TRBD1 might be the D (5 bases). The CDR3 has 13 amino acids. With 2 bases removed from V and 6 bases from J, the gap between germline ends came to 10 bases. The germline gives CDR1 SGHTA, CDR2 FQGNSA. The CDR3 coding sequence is TGTGCCAGCAGCTTACAGGGTAGGGATGGCTACACCTTC. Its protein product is CASSLQGRDGYTF. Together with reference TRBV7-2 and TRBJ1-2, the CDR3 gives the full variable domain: GAGVSQSPSNKVTEKGKDVELRCDPISGHTALYWYRQSLGQGLEFLIYFQGNSAPDKSGLPSDRFSAERTGGSVSTLTIQRTQQEDSAVYLCASSLQGRDGYTFGSGTRLTVV.